This T cell receptor (beta chain) was sequenced during a study of cytomegalovirus exposure and HLA in healthy donors. The study's findings and limits: Per published reports, the classifier diagnosed cytomegalovirus status with high specificity and sensitivity.

Clones were read by immunoSEQ multiplex PCR, and TCRdb kept only the in-frame ones, dropping some. The sample shows about 330,000 clones, around 87% of them seen only once. Comments on this clone: Its antigen is not identified.

Germline V lookup: CDR1 GTSNPN, CDR2 SVGIG (reference sequence). This CDR3 spans 17 amino acids. Trimming cost V 0 bases and J 7 bases, with 24 bases left between them. The sample consisted of PBMCs. The clonotype was recovered from a woman aged 25 to 39 in good health and CMV-seropositive. J is TRBJ1-2 and V is TRBV30; TRBD1 is a possible D gene (5 bases). The DNA for the CDR3 is TGTGCCTGGAGTGTACTTACCGGCTCTTCGGGGGGATCTGGCTACACCTTC. Translating it yields CAWSVLTGSSGGSGYTF.